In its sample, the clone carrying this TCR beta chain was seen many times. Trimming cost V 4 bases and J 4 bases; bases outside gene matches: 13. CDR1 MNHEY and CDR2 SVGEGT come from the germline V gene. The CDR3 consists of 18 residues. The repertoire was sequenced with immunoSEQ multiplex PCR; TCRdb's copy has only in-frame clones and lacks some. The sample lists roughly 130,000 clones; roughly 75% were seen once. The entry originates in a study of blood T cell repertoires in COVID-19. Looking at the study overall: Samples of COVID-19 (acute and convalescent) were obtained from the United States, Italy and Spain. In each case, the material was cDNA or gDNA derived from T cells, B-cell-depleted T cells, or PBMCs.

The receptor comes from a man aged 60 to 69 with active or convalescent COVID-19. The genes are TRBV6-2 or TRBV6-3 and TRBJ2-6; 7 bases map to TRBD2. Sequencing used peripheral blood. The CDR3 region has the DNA TGTGCCAGCAGTTCCACGCGGGAGCCGTTCGCGGGGGCCAACGTCCTGACTTTC. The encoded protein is CASSSTREPFAGANVLTF.